This TCR beta chain was sequenced in a study of blood T cell repertoires in COVID-19. About the research overall: T cells, B-cell-depleted T cells, or PBMCs provided the cDNA or gDNA that served as material.

There are 15 residues in the CDR3. Germline-derived CDR1 and CDR2 are KGHSH and LQKENI. Trimming removed 5 bases from V and 1 base from J; junction bases left unmatched: 7. The repertoire was sequenced with immunoSEQ multiplex PCR; TCRdb's copy has only in-frame clones and lacks some. The sample contains around 150,000 clones, about 85% of which appear only once. Sequencing was carried out using peripheral blood. The receptor's source is an older woman with COVID-19, enrolled during active disease. The chain links TRBV18 to TRBJ1-1, with TRBD1 matching 7 bases. CDR3: CASSEGQGGNTEAFF. Here the CDR3 DNA reads TGTGCCAGCTCAGAAGGGCAGGGGGGGAACACTGAAGCTTTCTTT.